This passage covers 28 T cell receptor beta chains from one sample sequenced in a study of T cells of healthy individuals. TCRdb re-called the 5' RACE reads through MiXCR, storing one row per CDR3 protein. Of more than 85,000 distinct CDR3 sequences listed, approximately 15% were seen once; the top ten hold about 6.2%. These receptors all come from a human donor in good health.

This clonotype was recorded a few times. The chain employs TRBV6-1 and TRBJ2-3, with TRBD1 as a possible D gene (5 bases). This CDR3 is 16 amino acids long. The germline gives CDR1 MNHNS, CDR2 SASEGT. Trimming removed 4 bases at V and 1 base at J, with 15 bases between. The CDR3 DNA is TGTGCCAGCAGTGTGCTTCAGGGAATCGGCACAGATACGCAGTATTTT. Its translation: CASSVLQGIGTDTQYF.

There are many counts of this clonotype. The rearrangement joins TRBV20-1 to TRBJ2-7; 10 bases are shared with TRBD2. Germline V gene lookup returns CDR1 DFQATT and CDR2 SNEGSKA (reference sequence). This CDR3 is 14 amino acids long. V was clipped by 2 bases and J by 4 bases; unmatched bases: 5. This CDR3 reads CSARKLAGRYEQYF. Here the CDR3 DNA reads TGCAGTGCTAGAAAACTAGCGGGGAGGTACGAGCAGTACTTC.

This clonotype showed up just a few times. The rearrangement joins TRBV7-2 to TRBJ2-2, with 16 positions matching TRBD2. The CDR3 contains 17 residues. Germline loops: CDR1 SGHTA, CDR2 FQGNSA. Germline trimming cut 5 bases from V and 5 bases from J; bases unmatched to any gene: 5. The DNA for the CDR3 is TGTGCCAGCAGCGAGGGACTAGCGGGGGGGCAGACCGGGGAGCTGTTTTTT. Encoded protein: CASSEGLAGGQTGELFF.

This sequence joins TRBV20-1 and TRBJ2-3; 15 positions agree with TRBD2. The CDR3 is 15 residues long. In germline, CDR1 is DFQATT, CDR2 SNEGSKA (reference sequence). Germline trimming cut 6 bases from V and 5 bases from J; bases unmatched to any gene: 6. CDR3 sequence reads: CSAQGLAGGVDTQYF. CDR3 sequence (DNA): TGCAGTGCCCAAGGACTAGCGGGAGGGGTAGATACGCAGTATTTT.

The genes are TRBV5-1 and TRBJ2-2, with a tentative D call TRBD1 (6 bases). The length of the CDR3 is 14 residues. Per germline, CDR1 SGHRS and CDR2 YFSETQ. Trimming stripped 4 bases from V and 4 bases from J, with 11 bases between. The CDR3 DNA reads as TGCGCCAGCAGCCCCCGGACAGCCACCGGGGAGCTGTTTTTT. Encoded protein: CASSPRTATGELFF. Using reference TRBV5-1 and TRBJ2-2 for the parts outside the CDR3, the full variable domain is KAGVTQTPRYLIKTRGQQVTLSCSPISGHRSVSWYQQTPGQGLQFLFEYFSETQRNKGNFPGRFSGRQFSNSRSEMNVSTLELGDSALYLCASSPRTATGELFFGEGSRLTVL.

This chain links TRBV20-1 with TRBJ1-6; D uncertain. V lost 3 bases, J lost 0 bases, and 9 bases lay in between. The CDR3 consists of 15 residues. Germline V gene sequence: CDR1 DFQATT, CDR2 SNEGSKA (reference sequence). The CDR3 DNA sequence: TGCAGTGCTAGGGACGGACCCTCCTATAATTCACCCCTCCACTTT. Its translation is CSARDGPSYNSPLHF.

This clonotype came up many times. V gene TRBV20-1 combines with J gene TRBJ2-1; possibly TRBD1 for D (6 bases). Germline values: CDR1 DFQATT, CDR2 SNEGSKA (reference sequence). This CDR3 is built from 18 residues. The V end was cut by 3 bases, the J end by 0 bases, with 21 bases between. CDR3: CSASVHGKQGSSYNEQFF. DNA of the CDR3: TGCAGTGCTAGCGTTCACGGGAAACAGGGAAGCTCCTACAATGAGCAGTTCTTC.

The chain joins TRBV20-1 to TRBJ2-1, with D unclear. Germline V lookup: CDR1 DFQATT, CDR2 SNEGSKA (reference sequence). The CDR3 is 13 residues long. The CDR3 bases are TGCAGGGCGTCTGGGGAAGGCTACAATGAGCAGTTCTTC. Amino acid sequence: CRASGEGYNEQFF.

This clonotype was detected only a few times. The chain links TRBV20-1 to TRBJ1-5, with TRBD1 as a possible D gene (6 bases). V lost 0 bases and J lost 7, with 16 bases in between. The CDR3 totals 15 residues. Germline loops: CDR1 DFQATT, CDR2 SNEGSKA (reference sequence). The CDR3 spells CSARDPTGQGQPQHF. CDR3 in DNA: TGCAGTGCTAGAGACCCTACAGGGCAAGGGCAGCCCCAGCATTTT.

This CDR3 reads CASSSRTSGGVGLDTQYF. CDR3 in DNA: TGTGCCAGCAGCTCCCGGACTAGCGGGGGGGTTGGTTTAGATACGCAGTATTTT. The J gene is TRBJ2-3, the V gene TRBV7-2, with 15 bases matching TRBD2. The CDR3 runs to 18 residues. The germline V gene encodes CDR1 SGHTA and CDR2 FQGNSA. Trimming removed 4 bases from V and 5 bases from J; junction bases left unmatched: 10. The whole variable domain, filled in from reference TRBV7-2 and TRBJ2-3, reads GAGVSQSPSNKVTEKGKDVELRCDPISGHTALYWYRQSLGQGLEFLIYFQGNSAPDKSGLPSDRFSAERTGGSVSTLTIQRTQQEDSAVYLCASSSRTSGGVGLDTQYFGPGTRLTVL.

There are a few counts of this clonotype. The CDR3 nucleotides read TGTGCCAGCAGTTCTAGGAGCCCCCAGCATTTT. Encoded protein: CASSSRSPQHF. The V call is TRBV28, the J call TRBJ1-5; the D is unclear. V lost 4 bases and J lost 10, with 8 bases in between. The CDR3 spans 11 residues. Germline V CDR1 and CDR2: MDHEN, SYDVKM.

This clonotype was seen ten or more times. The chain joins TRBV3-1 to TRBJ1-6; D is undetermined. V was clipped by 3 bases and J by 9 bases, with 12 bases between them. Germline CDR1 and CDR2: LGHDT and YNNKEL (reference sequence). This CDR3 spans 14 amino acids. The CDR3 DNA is TGTGCCAGCAGCCAGGGAAAAAGGAGTTCACCCCTCCACTTT. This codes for CASSQGKRSSPLHF.

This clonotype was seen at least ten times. CDR3 sequence (DNA): TGTGCCAGCAGTTACCCTCCGGGACGGGGCAGCTCTGGGGCCAACGTCCTGACTTTC. It yields the protein CASSYPPGRGSSGANVLTF. This sequence joins TRBV6-5 and TRBJ2-6, with D perhaps being TRBD1 or TRBD2 (5 bases each). The germline V gene has CDR1 MNHEY and CDR2 SVGAGI. V was clipped by 2 bases and J by 0 bases, with 17 bases between them. The CDR3 has 19 amino acids.

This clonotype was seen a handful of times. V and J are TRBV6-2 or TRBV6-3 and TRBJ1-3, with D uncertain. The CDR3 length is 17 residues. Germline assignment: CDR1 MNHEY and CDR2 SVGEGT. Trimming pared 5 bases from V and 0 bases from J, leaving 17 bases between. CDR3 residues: CASSGVLDASSGNTIYF. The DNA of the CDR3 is TGTGCCAGCAGTGGGGTATTGGACGCGAGCTCTGGAAACACCATATATTTT.

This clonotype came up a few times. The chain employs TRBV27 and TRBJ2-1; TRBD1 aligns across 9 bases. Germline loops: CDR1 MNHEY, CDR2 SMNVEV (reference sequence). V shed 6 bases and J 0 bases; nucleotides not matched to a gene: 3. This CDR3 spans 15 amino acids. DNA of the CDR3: TGTGCCAGCAGACCGACAGGGGGCTCCTACAATGAGCAGTTCTTC. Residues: CASRPTGGSYNEQFF.

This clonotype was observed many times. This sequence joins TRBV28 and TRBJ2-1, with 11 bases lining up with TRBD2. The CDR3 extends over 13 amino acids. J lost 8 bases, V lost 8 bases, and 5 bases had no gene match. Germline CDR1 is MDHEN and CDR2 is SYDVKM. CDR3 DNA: TGTGCCAGCTCGACTAGCGGGATCGATGAGCAGTTCTTC. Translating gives CASSTSGIDEQFF.

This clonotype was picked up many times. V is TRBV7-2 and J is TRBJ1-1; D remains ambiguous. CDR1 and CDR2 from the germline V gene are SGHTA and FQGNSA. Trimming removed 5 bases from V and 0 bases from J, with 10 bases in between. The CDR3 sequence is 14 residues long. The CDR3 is CASSQQRLNTEAFF. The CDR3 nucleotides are TGTGCCAGCAGCCAACAACGATTGAACACTGAAGCTTTCTTT.

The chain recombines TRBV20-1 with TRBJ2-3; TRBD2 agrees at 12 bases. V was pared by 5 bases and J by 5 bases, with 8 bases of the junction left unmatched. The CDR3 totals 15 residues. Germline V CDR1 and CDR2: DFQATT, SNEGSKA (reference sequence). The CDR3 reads CSAPTSGRGKDTQYF. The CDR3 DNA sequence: TGCAGTGCTCCGACTAGCGGGAGAGGGAAAGATACGCAGTATTTT.

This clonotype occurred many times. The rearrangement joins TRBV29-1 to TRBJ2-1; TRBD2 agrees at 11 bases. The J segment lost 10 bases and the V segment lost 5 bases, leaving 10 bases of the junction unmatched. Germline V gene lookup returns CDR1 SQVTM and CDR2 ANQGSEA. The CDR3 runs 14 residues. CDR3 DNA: TGCAGCGTTCCCGGGGGACTAGCGGTTAGGGAGCAGTTCTTC. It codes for CSVPGGLAVREQFF.

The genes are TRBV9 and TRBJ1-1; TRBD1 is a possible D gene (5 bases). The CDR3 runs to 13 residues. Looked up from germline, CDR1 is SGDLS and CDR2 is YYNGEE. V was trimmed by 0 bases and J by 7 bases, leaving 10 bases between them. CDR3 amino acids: CASSVASGGEAFF. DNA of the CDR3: TGTGCCAGCAGCGTAGCTTCGGGGGGTGAAGCTTTCTTT.

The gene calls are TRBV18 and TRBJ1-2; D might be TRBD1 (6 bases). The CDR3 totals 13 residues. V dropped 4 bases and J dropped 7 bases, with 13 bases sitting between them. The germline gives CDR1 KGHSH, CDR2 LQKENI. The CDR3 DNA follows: TGTGCCAGCTCACTGGGACAAGAGCGTGGCTACACCTTC. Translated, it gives CASSLGQERGYTF.

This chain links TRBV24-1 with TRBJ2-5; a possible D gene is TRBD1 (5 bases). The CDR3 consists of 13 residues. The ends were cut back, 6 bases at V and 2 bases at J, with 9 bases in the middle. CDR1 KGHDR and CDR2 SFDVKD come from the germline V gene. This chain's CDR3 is CATSRAGQETQYF. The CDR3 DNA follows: TGTGCCACCAGTCGGGCAGGGCAAGAGACCCAGTACTTC.

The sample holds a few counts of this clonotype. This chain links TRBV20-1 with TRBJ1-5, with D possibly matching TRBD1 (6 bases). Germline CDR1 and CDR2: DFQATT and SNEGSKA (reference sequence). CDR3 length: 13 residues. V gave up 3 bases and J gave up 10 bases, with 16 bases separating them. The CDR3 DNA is TGCAGTGCTAGGGTCCCCGCAGGGGTCCCCCAGCATTTT. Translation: CSARVPAGVPQHF.

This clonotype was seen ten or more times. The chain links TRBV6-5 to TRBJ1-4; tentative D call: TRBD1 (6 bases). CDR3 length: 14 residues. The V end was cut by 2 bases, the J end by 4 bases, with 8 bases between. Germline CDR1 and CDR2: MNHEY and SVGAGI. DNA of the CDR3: TGTGCCAGCAGTTACGAAGGGGGTAATGAAAAACTGTTTTTT. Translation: CASSYEGGNEKLFF.

The DNA of the CDR3 is TGTGCCAGCAGTTACGGAGCGGGGGGGCCCGATGAGCAGTTCTTC. Translated, it gives CASSYGAGGPDEQFF. The chain recombines TRBV6-6 with TRBJ2-1; 10 positions match TRBD2. This CDR3 is built from 15 residues. V lost 2 bases and J lost 8; bases outside the gene matches: 6. CDR1 and CDR2 from the germline V gene are MNHNY and SVGAGI (reference sequence).

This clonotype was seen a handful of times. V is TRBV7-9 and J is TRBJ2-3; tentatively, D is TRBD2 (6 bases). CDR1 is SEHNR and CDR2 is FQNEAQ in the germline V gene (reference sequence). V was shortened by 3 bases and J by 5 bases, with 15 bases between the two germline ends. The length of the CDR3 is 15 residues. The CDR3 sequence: CASSFAGSRVDTQYF. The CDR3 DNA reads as TGTGCCAGCAGCTTTGCGGGGAGCAGGGTAGATACGCAGTATTTT.

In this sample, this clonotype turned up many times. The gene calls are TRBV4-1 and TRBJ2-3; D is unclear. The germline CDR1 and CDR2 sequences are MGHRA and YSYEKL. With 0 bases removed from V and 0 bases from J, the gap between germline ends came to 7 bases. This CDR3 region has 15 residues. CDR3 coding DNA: TGCGCCAGCAGCCAAGATTTCCCCAGCACAGATACGCAGTATTTT. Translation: CASSQDFPSTDTQYF.

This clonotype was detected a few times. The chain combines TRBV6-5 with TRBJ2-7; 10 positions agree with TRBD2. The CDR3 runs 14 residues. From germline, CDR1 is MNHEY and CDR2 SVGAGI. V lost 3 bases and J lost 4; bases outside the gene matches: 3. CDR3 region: CASSYSGGRYEQYF. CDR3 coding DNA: TGTGCCAGCAGTTATAGCGGGGGGAGGTACGAGCAGTACTTC.